Following are 29 T cell receptor beta chains from one sample sequenced in a study of blood T cell repertoires in COVID-19. Some clones are missing from TCRdb's copy, which holds only in-frame ones; the method was immunoSEQ multiplex PCR. The data show about 220,000 clones, roughly 84% seen once. Sequencing was performed on peripheral blood. All receptors come from a woman aged 60 to 75 with acute or convalescent COVID-19.

As to this clone: Other DNA sequences in the same sample also yield this CDR3. Here the CDR3 DNA reads TGCGCCAGCAGCTTGGAGGGGGCGAACTATGGCTACACCTTC. Protein product: CASSLEGANYGYTF. The V gene is TRBV5-1, the J gene TRBJ1-2, with 7 bases aligning to TRBD1. CDR1 and CDR2 (germline): SGHRS, YFSETQ. The CDR3 is 14 amino acids. Trimming cost V 0 bases and J 2 bases; bases outside gene matches: 1. Combining the CDR3 with reference TRBV5-1 and TRBJ1-2 gives the whole variable domain KAGVTQTPRYLIKTRGQQVTLSCSPISGHRSVSWYQQTPGQGLQFLFEYFSETQRNKGNFPGRFSGRQFSNSRSEMNVSTLELGDSALYLCASSLEGANYGYTFGSGTRLTVV.

The genes are TRBV12-3 or TRBV12-4 and TRBJ2-7; D not resolved. CDR3 length: 13 residues. Trimming pared 3 bases from V and 7 bases from J, leaving 13 bases between. CDR3 nucleotides: TGTGCCAGCAGTTTTCACAGTGGGTTGGAGCAGTACTTC. Translating gives CASSFHSGLEQYF.

The genes are TRBV4-3 and TRBJ2-3; TRBD2 aligns across 7 bases. The length of the CDR3 is 15 residues. Germline V gene lookup returns CDR1 LGHNA and CDR2 YSLEER. With 7 bases clipped from V and 2 bases from J, the junction kept 9 bases outside the gene matches. The CDR3 DNA reads TGCGCCAGCACCATGGGGCGGGGGAACACAGATACGCAGTATTTT. Translation: CASTMGRGNTDTQYF.

V is TRBV19 and J is TRBJ2-7; D not certain. CDR1 is LNHDA and CDR2 is SQIVND in the germline V gene (reference sequence). The V and J ends lost 5 bases and 0 bases respectively, with 11 bases between them. The CDR3 contains 14 residues. This CDR3 reads CASSLAGNSYEQYF. The DNA of the CDR3 is TGTGCCAGTAGTTTGGCAGGCAACTCCTACGAGCAGTACTTC.

The CDR3 loop reads CASSIGTSGLYEQYF. The DNA for the CDR3 is TGTGCCAGCAGCATCGGGACTAGCGGGCTCTACGAGCAGTACTTC. The chain has TRBV7-2 and TRBJ2-7; TRBD2 agrees at 12 bases. After removal of 5 bases from V and 3 bases from J, the junction contained 5 bases not matched to a gene. This CDR3 has 15 amino acids. CDR1 is SGHTA, CDR2 FQGNSA, per germline.

This clone was observed a single time. The chain uses TRBV4-3 and TRBJ1-2; 9 bases match TRBD1. The length of the CDR3 is 15 residues. CDR1 is LGHNA, CDR2 YSLEER, per germline. The junction had 5 bases not matched to a gene; V was cut back by 0 bases and J by 6 bases. CDR3 residues: CASSQDSRTGDGYTF. The CDR3 DNA follows: TGCGCCAGCAGCCAAGATAGCAGGACAGGGGATGGCTACACCTTC.

The rearrangement links TRBV6-2 or TRBV6-3 to TRBJ1-2; D ambiguous. Germline CDR1 reads MNHEY; CDR2 reads SVGEGT. This CDR3 comprises 13 residues. V lost 1 base and J 8 bases, leaving 11 bases between the germline ends. This CDR3 reads CASSYLEMRGYTF. The DNA of the CDR3 is TGTGCCAGCAGTTACTTGGAGATGAGGGGCTACACCTTC.

The gene calls are TRBV20-1 and TRBJ1-6; TRBD1 aligns across 8 bases. The V and J ends lost 3 bases and 7 bases, in that order; junction bases with no gene match: 5. The CDR3 consists of 14 residues. Germline CDR1 is DFQATT and CDR2 is SNEGSKA (reference sequence). CDR3 protein: CSASGQGGNSPLHF. The CDR3 bases are TGCAGTGCTAGTGGACAGGGAGGAAATTCACCCCTCCACTTT.

V and J are TRBV10-2 and TRBJ1-1; 7 bases agree with TRBD1. Germline lookup yields CDR1 WSHSY and CDR2 SAAADI. The CDR3 has 13 amino acids. V dropped 3 bases and J dropped 8; count of bases not matched to a gene: 6. CDR3 sequence: CASSEGTAWEAFF. The DNA for the CDR3 is TGCGCCAGCAGTGAAGGGACAGCATGGGAAGCTTTCTTT.

The chain employs TRBV7-9 and TRBJ2-7; weak D call: TRBD2 (6 bases). There are 18 residues in the CDR3. Trimming removed 4 bases from V and 2 bases from J, with 24 bases in between. Germline V gene lookup returns CDR1 SEHNR and CDR2 FQNEAQ (reference sequence). CDR3 in DNA: TGTGCCAGCAGCTCAGATTACTCCGGGAGCGGAGGCGCCTACGAGCAGTACTTC. Translation: CASSSDYSGSGGAYEQYF.

The V gene is TRBV7-2, the J gene TRBJ1-5; a possible D gene is TRBD1 (6 bases). The CDR3 has 15 residues. The germline V gene has CDR1 SGHTA and CDR2 FQGNSA. V shed 0 bases and J shed 3 bases, with 9 bases lying between them. The CDR3 sequence is CASSLAHRVNQPQHF. In DNA, the CDR3 is TGTGCCAGCAGCTTAGCTCACAGGGTCAATCAGCCCCAGCATTTT.

This clone was seen a few times. This chain uses TRBV7-6 with TRBJ2-7; D possibly corresponds to TRBD2 (5 bases). The V end was cut by 1 base, the J end by 4 bases, with 11 bases between. The germline V gene encodes CDR1 SGHVS and CDR2 FNYEAQ. The CDR3 sequence is 14 residues long. This CDR3 reads CASSLDYGEYEQYF. DNA for the CDR3: TGTGCCAGCAGCTTAGACTACGGGGAGTACGAGCAGTACTTC. Drawing the rest from reference TRBV7-6 and TRBJ2-7, the complete variable domain is GAGVSQSPRYKVTKRGQDVALRCDPISGHVSLYWYRQALGQGPEFLTYFNYEAQQDKSGLPNDRFSAERPEGSISTLTIQRTEQRDSAMYRCASSLDYGEYEQYFGPGTRLTVT.

CDR3 DNA sequence: TGTGCCAGCAGTGAATTATCGGGACAGGACACAGATACGCAGTATTTT. It codes for CASSELSGQDTDTQYF. The rearrangement uses TRBV2 and TRBJ2-3, with TRBD1 matching over 8 bases. This CDR3 is built from 16 residues. Looked up from germline, CDR1 is SNHLY and CDR2 is FYNNEI. V lost 2 bases to trimming and J lost 2 bases; unmatched junction nucleotides: 6.

There are a few counts of this clone. The rearrangement joins TRBV11-2 to TRBJ2-7; 7 bases fit TRBD1. CDR1 is SGHAT and CDR2 is FQNNGV in the germline V gene. V lost 5 bases and J lost 0; bases outside the gene matches: 10. The CDR3 is 16 residues long. DNA for the CDR3: TGTGCCAGCAGCCTAACTATGGACAGGAGCTCCTACGAGCAGTACTTC. Protein product: CASSLTMDRSSYEQYF.

In this sample, this clone turned up once. This rearrangement joins TRBV7-2 to TRBJ2-1, with D maybe TRBD1 (7 bases). Germline loops: CDR1 SGHTA, CDR2 FQGNSA. V was shortened by 1 base and J by 12 bases, with 13 bases between the two germline ends. CDR3 length equals 13 residues. The CDR3 loop is CASSLGGQGGQFF. For the CDR3, the DNA is TGTGCCAGCAGCTTAGGAGGGCAGGGGGGGCAGTTCTTC.

The chain recombines TRBV4-2 with TRBJ1-2; 8 nucleotides line up with TRBD1. The germline gives CDR1 LGHNA, CDR2 YNFKEQ. Unmatched junction bases numbered 15, after V lost 4 bases and J lost 8 bases. This CDR3 has 16 residues. The CDR3 DNA sequence: TGTGCCAGCAGCCCTGGCTCCGGACAGGGAGGAGGAGGCTACACCTTC. This codes for CASSPGSGQGGGGYTF.

CDR3 region: CAWSVGGLGEQYF. CDR3 nucleotide sequence: TGTGCCTGGAGTGTCGGGGGGTTAGGCGAGCAGTACTTC. The chain has TRBV30 and TRBJ2-7, with 7 bases identical to TRBD2. The CDR3 totals 13 residues. The germline gives CDR1 GTSNPN, CDR2 SVGIG (reference sequence). V shed 0 bases, J shed 6 bases, and the junction held 5 bases outside the gene matches. The whole variable domain, remainder taken from reference TRBV30 and TRBJ2-7, is SQTIHQWPATLVQPVGSPLSLECTVEGTSNPNLYWYRQAAGRGLQLLFYSVGIGQISSEVPQNLSASRPQDRQFILSSKKLLLSDSGFYLCAWSVGGLGEQYFGPGTRLTVT.

The CDR3 region has the DNA TGTGCCAGCAGCCAACAGGGGTTGGGTCAGCCCCAGCATTTT. This encodes CASSQQGLGQPQHF. J is TRBJ1-5 and V is TRBV7-8; 7 bases align to TRBD1. V shed 5 bases, J shed 6 bases, and the junction held 7 bases outside the gene matches. This CDR3 region has 14 residues. CDR1 is SGHVS, CDR2 FQNEAQ, per germline.

The CDR3 DNA is TGTGCCAGCAGTGCATCAGGGGTTGCTGAAGCTTTCTTT. This translates into CASSASGVAEAFF. The chain uses TRBV6-4 and TRBJ1-1; perhaps TRBD1 as D (6 bases). Germline V gene lookup returns CDR1 MRHNA and CDR2 SNTAGT. The CDR3 totals 13 residues. Trimming pared 4 bases from V and 6 bases from J, leaving 12 bases between.

The genes are TRBV18 and TRBJ1-2; 8 bases map to TRBD1. Losses at the gene ends were 3 bases for V and 6 bases for J; bases not matched to a gene: 6. Germline CDR1 and CDR2: KGHSH and LQKENI. This CDR3 has 14 amino acids. CDR3 sequence: CASSPGQGIDGYTF. CDR3 sequence (DNA): TGTGCCAGCTCACCTGGACAGGGAATCGATGGCTACACCTTC.

This clone was seen a handful of times. The chain couples TRBV7-2 to TRBJ2-7; TRBD1 might be the D (6 bases). The CDR3 covers 13 residues. V gave up 6 bases and J gave up 4 bases, with 13 bases separating them. Germline V gene data show CDR1 as SGHTA and CDR2 as FQGNSA. CDR3 nucleotide sequence: TGTGCCAGCAGTCAAGTCCAGGGGTACGAGCAGTACTTC. The encoded protein is CASSQVQGYEQYF. Using reference TRBV7-2 and TRBJ2-7 for the parts outside the CDR3, the full variable domain is GAGVSQSPSNKVTEKGKDVELRCDPISGHTALYWYRQSLGQGLEFLIYFQGNSAPDKSGLPSDRFSAERTGGSVSTLTIQRTQQEDSAVYLCASSQVQGYEQYFGPGTRLTVT.

The rearrangement uses TRBV7-2 and TRBJ2-3; D perhaps matches TRBD2 (5 bases). CDR3 size: 15 residues. The V gene lost 3 bases and the J gene lost 1 base, with 11 bases spanning the gap. Germline V gene data show CDR1 as SGHTA and CDR2 as FQGNSA. In DNA form, the CDR3 reads TGTGCCAGCAGCTTCGCCGGACTCGGCACAGATACGCAGTATTTT. As protein: CASSFAGLGTDTQYF.

The chain employs TRBV6-5 and TRBJ1-1; D is uncertain. The CDR3 loop spans 14 amino acids. Per germline, CDR1 MNHEY and CDR2 SVGAGI. V lost 6 bases and J lost 2, with 13 bases in between. CDR3 loop: CASSRRALNTEAFF. The CDR3 DNA reads as TGTGCCAGCAGCAGGCGGGCCCTAAACACTGAAGCTTTCTTT.

The rearrangement joins TRBV21-1 to TRBJ1-1; the table calls TRBD1, which could not be checked here. TRBV21-1 counts as a pseudogene. This CDR3 is 15 amino acids long. This chain's CDR3 is CASSSTRLTETEAFF. CDR3 sequence (DNA): TGTGCCAGCAGCAGCACACGCCTGACAGAGACTGAAGCTTTCTTT.

This clone was detected only once. This chain connects TRBV19 to TRBJ1-4; 7 bases are shared with TRBD1. CDR1 and CDR2 from the germline V gene are LNHDA and SQIVND (reference sequence). This CDR3 contains 12 residues. Trimming at V came to 7 bases and at J to 14 bases, leaving 10 bases not matched to a gene. The CDR3 loop is CASNNRGDILFF. The DNA for the CDR3 is TGTGCCAGTAATAACAGGGGTGACATCCTGTTTTTT.

V usage is TRBV4-2 and J usage is TRBJ2-7, with TRBD2 matching over 7 bases. The junction had 13 bases not matched to a gene; V was cut back by 4 bases and J by 4 bases. This CDR3 spans 16 amino acids. CDR1 and CDR2 (germline): LGHNA, YNFKEQ. This CDR3 is CASSPDRQRGLYEQYF. DNA of the CDR3: TGTGCCAGCAGCCCTGACCGTCAGCGGGGACTATACGAGCAGTACTTC.

The chain joins TRBV5-1 to TRBJ2-1; 10 bases match TRBD2. Per germline, CDR1 SGHRS and CDR2 YFSETQ. The CDR3 is 15 amino acids. The J segment lost 4 bases and the V segment lost 4 bases, leaving 5 bases of the junction unmatched. CDR3 DNA: TGCGCCAGCAGCCCACTTAGCGGGGGGTACAATGAGCAGTTCTTC. Protein sequence: CASSPLSGGYNEQFF.

This chain links TRBV9 with TRBJ2-5, with 10 bases identical to TRBD2. V was pared by 4 bases and J by 4 bases, with 10 bases of the junction left unmatched. This CDR3 contains 16 residues. The germline V gene encodes CDR1 SGDLS and CDR2 YYNGEE. The CDR3 coding sequence is TGTGCCAGCAGCCCGTCAGCGGGGGGGCCCTCAGAGACCCAGTACTTC. It codes for CASSPSAGGPSETQYF.

This clone came up once. The rearrangement links TRBV9 to TRBJ2-3; a weak D match, TRBD2 (5 bases). V lost 2 bases and J lost 0, with 10 bases in between. CDR3 size: 15 residues. Germline CDR1 and CDR2: SGDLS and YYNGEE. The CDR3 bases are TGTGCCAGCAGCGTTGAGGGCTCTAGCACAGATACGCAGTATTTT. This translates into CASSVEGSSTDTQYF.